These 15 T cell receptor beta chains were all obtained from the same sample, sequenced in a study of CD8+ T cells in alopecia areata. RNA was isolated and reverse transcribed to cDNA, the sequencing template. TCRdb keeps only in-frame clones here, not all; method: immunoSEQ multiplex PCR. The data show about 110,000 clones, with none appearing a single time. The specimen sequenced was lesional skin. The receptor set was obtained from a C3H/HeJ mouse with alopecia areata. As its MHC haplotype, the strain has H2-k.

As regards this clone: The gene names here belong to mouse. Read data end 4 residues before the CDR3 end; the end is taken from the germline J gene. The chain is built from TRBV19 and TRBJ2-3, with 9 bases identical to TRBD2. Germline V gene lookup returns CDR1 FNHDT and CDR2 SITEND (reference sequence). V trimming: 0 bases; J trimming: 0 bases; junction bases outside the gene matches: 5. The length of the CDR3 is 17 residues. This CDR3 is CASSIGVGGPSAETLYF. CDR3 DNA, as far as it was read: TGTGCCAGCAGTATAGGGGTGGGGGGGCCTAGTGCAGAA.

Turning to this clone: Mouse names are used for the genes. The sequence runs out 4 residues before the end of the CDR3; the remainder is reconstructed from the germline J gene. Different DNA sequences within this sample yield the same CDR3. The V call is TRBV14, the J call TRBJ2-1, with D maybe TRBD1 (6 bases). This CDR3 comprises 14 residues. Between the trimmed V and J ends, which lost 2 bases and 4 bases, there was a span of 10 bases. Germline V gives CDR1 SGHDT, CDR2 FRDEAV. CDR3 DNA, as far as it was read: TGTGCCAGCAGTTTAGGAGGGGGATATGCT. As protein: CASSLGGGYA. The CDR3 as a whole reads CASSLGGGYAEQFF.

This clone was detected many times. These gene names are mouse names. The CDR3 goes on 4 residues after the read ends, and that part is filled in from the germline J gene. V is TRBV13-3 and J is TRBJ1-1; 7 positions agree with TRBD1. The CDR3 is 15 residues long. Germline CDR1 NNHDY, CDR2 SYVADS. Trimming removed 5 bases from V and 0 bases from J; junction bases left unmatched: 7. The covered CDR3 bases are TGTGCCAGCAGAGGCAGGGGGGTCCCAAACACA. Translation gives CASRGRGVPNT. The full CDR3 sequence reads CASRGRGVPNTEVFF.

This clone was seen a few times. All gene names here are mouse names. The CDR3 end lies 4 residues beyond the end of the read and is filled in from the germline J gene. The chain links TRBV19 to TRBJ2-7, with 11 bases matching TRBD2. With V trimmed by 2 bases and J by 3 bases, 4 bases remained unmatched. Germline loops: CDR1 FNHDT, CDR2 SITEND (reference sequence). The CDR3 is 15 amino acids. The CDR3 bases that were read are TGTGCCAGCAGTATCCTCGGGACTGGGGGCTAT. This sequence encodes CASSILGTGGY. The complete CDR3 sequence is CASSILGTGGYEQYF.

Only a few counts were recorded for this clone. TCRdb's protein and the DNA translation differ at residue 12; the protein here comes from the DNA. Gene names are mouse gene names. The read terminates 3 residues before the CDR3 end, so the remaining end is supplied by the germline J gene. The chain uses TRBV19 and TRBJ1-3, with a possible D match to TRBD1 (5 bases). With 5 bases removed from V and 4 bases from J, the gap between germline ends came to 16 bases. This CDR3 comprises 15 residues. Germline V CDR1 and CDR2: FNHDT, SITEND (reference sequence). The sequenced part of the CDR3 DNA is TGTGCCAGCAGCCTCCCCCCAGGGTTAGGAAATACG. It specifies CASSLPPGLGNT. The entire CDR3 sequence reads CASSLPPGLGNTLYF.

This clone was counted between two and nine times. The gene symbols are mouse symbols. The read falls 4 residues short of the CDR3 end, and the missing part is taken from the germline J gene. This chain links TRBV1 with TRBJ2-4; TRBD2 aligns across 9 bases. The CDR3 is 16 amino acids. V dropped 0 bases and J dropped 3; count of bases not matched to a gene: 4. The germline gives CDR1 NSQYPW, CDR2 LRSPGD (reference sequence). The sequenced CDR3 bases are TGCACCTGCAGTGCAGATCTCTGGGGGGGACAAAAC. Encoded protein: CTCSADLWGGQN. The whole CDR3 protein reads CTCSADLWGGQNTLYF.

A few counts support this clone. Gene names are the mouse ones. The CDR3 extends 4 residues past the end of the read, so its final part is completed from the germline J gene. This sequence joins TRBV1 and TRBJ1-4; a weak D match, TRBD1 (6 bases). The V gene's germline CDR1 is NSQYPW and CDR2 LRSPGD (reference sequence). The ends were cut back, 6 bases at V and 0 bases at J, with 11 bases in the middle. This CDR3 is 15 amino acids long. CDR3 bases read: TGCACCTGCAGCCCAACAGGGATTTCCAACGAA. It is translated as CTCSPTGISNE. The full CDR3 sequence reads CTCSPTGISNERLFF. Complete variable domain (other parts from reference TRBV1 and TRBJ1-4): VTLLEQNPRWRLVPRGQAVNLRCILKNSQYPWMSWYQQDLQKQLQWLFTLRSPGDKEVKSLPGADYLATRVTDTELRLQVANMSQGRTLYCTCSPTGISNERLFFGHGTKLSVL.

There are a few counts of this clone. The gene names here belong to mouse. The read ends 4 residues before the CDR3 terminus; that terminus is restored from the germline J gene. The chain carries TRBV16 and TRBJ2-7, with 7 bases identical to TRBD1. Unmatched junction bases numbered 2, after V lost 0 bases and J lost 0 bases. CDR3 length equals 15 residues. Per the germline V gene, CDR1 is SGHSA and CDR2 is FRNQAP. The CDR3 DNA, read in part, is TGTGCAAGCAGCTTAGAGGACAGGAGCTCCTAT. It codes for CASSLEDRSSY. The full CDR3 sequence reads CASSLEDRSSYEQYF.

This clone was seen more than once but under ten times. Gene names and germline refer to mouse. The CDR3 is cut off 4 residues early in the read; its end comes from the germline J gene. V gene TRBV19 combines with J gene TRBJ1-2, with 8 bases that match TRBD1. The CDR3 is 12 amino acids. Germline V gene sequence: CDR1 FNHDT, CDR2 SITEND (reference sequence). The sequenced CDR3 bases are TGTGCCAGCAGTAAAGACAGGGGC. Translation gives CASSKDRG. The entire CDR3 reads CASSKDRGDYTF.

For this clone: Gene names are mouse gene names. Incomplete CDR3 DNA: TGCACCTGCAGTGCCGACAGGGGAGGCTCC. Encoded protein: CTCSADRGGS. The complete CDR3 reads CTCSADRGGSDYTF. V is TRBV1 and J is TRBJ1-2; 8 nucleotides match TRBD1. Read coverage stops 4 residues before the CDR3 terminus; the germline J gene supplies the remainder. V was pared by 3 bases and J by 4 bases, with 4 bases of the junction left unmatched. This CDR3 contains 14 residues. The germline V gene has CDR1 NSQYPW and CDR2 LRSPGD (reference sequence). The entire variable domain, with the rest obtained from reference TRBV1 and TRBJ1-2, is as follows: VTLLEQNPRWRLVPRGQAVNLRCILKNSQYPWMSWYQQDLQKQLQWLFTLRSPGDKEVKSLPGADYLATRVTDTELRLQVANMSQGRTLYCTCSADRGGSDYTFGSGTRLLVI.

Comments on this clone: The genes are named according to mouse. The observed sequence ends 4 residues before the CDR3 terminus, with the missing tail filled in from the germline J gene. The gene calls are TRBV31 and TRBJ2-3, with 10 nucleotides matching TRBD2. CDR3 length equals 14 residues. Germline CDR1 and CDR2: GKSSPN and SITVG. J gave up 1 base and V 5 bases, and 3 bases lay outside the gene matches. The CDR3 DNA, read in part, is TGTGCCTGGGGACTGGGGGACGGTGCAGAA. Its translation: CAWGLGDGAE. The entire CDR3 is CAWGLGDGAETLYF.

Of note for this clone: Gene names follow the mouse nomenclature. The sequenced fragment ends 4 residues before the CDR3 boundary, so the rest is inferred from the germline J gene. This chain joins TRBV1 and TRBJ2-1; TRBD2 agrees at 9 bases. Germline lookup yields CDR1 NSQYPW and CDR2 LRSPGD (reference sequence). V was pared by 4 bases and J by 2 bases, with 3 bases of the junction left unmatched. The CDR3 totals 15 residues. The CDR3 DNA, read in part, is TGCACCTGCAGTGTCGGGACTGGGCACTATGCT. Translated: CTCSVGTGHYA. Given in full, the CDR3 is CTCSVGTGHYAEQFF.

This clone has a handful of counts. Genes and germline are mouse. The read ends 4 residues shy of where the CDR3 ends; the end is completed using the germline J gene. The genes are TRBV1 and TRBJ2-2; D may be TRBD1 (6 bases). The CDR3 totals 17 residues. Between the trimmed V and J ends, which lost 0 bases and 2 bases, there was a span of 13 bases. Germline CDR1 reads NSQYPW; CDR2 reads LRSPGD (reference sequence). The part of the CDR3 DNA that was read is TGCACCTGCAGTGCAGATCAGGGACATATGAACACCGGG. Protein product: CTCSADQGHMNTG. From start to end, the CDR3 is CTCSADQGHMNTGQLYF.

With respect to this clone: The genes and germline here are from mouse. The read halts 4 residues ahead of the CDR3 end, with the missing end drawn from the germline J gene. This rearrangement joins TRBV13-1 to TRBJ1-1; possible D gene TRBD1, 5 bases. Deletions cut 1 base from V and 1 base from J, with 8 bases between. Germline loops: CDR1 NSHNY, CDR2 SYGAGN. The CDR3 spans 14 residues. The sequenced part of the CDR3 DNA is TGTGCCAGCAGTGATCCAGGGTTGAACACA. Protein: CASSDPGLNT. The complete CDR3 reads CASSDPGLNTEVFF.

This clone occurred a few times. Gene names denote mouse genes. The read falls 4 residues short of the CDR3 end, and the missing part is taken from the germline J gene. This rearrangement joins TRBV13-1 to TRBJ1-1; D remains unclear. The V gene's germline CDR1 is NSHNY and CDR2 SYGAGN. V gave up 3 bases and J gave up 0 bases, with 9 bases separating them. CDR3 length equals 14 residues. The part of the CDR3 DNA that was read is TGTGCCAGCAGTGGTCTGACACCAAACACA. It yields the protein CASSGLTPNT. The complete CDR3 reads CASSGLTPNTEVFF.